This T cell receptor (beta chain) emerged from a study of cytomegalovirus exposure and HLA in healthy donors. Findings and caveats of the study: As confirmed in vitro, a few CMV-associated chains were specific for CMV antigens. In a later analysis, a genetic analysis reported fewer productive-TCR N-insertions in an Asian-associated ancestry cluster than the cohort average.

Of note for this clone: The antigen is unknown.

PCR amplification relied on 60 Vbeta primers (plus 13 Jbeta primers). TCRdb's table, derived via immunoSEQ multiplex PCR, lists solely in-frame clones and lacks some. Of 90,000 or so clones listed, over 55% are singletons. The sequencing sample was made of PBMCs. This TCR came from a woman between 18 and 30 years old in good health and CMV-seropositive.

Here the CDR3 reads CASSLDPRTGRRNTEAFF. The CDR3 bases are TGTGCCAGCAGCTTAGATCCCCGGACAGGGAGGAGGAACACTGAAGCTTTCTTT. This sequence joins TRBV11-2 and TRBJ1-1; 8 nucleotides agree with TRBD1. Germline trimming cut 0 bases from V and 1 base from J; bases unmatched to any gene: 10. The CDR3 runs 18 residues. The germline gives CDR1 SGHAT, CDR2 FQNNGV.